This T cell receptor (beta chain) was sequenced during a study of T cells in Graves' hyperthyroidism and ophthalmopathy. The V end was cut by 2 bases, the J end by 3 bases, with 7 bases between. The CDR3 loop spans 14 amino acids. In germline, CDR1 is LNHNV, CDR2 YYDKDF (reference sequence). Absent ophthalmopathy progression within 18 months defined stable Graves' hyperthyroidism. Amplified regions were TCR beta CDR3 sequences from RNA transcripts. HTBI primers were the set used in a first-round RT-PCR of the TCR CDR3. TCRdb ran MiXCR on the multiplex PCR reads and lists one entry per CDR3 protein. The repertoire includes about 96,000 distinct CDR3 sequences, about 51% of them detected once, and roughly 27% sits in the top ten.

This TCR derives from a woman between 35 and 50 years old with Graves' hyperthyroidism. The chain joins TRBV15 to TRBJ2-2; D ambiguous. The sequenced sample was blood. CDR3 nucleotides: TGTGCCACCAGCAGACTCGACTACACCGGGGAGCTGTTTTTT. This translates into CATSRLDYTGELFF. The whole variable domain, remainder taken from reference TRBV15 and TRBJ2-2, is DAMVIQNPRYQVTQFGKPVTLSCSQTLNHNVMYWYQQKSSQAPKLLFHYYDKDFNNEADTPDNFQSRRPNTSFCFLDIRSPGLGDTAMYLCATSRLDYTGELFFGEGSRLTVL.